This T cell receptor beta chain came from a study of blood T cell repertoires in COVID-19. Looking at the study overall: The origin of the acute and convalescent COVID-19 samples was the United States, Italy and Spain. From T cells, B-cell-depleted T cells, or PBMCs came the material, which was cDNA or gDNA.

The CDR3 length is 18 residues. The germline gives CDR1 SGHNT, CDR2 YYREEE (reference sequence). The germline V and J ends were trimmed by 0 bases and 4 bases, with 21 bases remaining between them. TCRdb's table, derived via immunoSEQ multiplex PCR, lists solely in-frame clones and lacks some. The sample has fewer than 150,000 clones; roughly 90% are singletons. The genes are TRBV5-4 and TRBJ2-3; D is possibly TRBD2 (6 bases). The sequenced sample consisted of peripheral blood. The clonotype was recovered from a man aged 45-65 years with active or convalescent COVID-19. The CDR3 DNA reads TGTGCCAGCAGCTTGGTCGGGAGAGGTGCTACCCATGCAGATACGCAGTATTTT. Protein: CASSLVGRGATHADTQYF.